The rows below give T cell receptor beta chains drawn from one sample of a study of blood T cell repertoires in COVID-19. Generated by immunoSEQ multiplex PCR, the TCRdb table keeps only in-frame clones and is missing some. Seen here are around 140,000 clones, about nine tenths observed once, and the top ten hold roughly 4.3%. The sequenced sample consisted of PBMCs or T cells enriched from blood (not recorded which). These receptors came from a man in his fifties who had recovered from COVID-19. CDR3s include the opening cysteine and the closing phenylalanine or tryptophan. Each record gives: D gene, V gene, clone size, J gene, CDR3 protein, CDR3 DNA. The D gene is left open where the match is weak. Size values are once, few and many counts, or a class for expanded clones, and some rows have none.

>NA|TRBV19|once|TRBJ2-5
CASSFATQETQYF
TGTGCCAGTAGTTTTGCAACTCAAGAGACCCAGTACTTC
>TRBD2|TRBV7-3|once|TRBJ2-3
CASSLRTSGGVRDTQYF
TGTGCCAGCAGCTTAAGGACTAGCGGGGGGGTCAGAGATACGCAGTATTTT
>TRBD1|TRBV7-2|NA|TRBJ1-6
CASSETGGGSPLHF
TGTGCCAGCAGCGAGACAGGGGGAGGTTCACCCCTCCACTTT
>NA|TRBV28|NA|TRBJ1-2
CASTLGLNYGYTF
TGTGCCAGCACTTTAGGACTTAACTATGGCTACACCTTC
>NA|TRBV14|NA|TRBJ2-5
CASSQGVRVMFQETQYF
TGTGCCAGCAGCCAAGGTGTCAGGGTTATGTTCCAAGAGACCCAGTACTTC
>NA|TRBV7-2|NA|TRBJ1-2
CASSSDRTGHYGYTF
TGTGCCAGCAGCTCCGACCGTACAGGCCACTATGGCTACACCTTC
>NA|TRBV2|NA|TRBJ1-1
CASRAARLNTEAFF
TGTGCCAGCCGTGCCGCGCGGCTGAACACTGAAGCTTTCTTT
>TRBD1|TRBV2|NA|TRBJ1-6
CASRGGADSPLHF
TGTGCCAGCAGAGGGGGCGCTGATTCACCCCTCCACTTT
>NA|TRBV19|NA|TRBJ1-5
CASSIFAAGPQPQHF
TGTGCCAGTAGTATTTTTGCCGCTGGCCCGCAGCCCCAGCATTTT
>NA|TRBV6-2/TRBV6-3|NA|TRBJ1-2
CASSYSQVLNYGYTF
TGTGCCAGCAGTTACTCACAGGTCTTAAACTATGGCTACACCTTC
>TRBD1|TRBV7-9|NA|TRBJ2-3
CASSSPGQGNTQYF
TGTGCCAGCAGCTCACCGGGACAGGGGAATACGCAGTATTTT
>NA|TRBV7-6|NA|TRBJ2-5
CASSLRDVLQLGSETQYF
TGTGCCAGCAGCTTAAGGGATGTTCTTCAACTAGGATCAGAGACCCAGTACTTC
>TRBD1|TRBV18|NA|TRBJ1-4
CASSPPQHRGEKLFF
TGTGCCAGCTCACCACCACAGCACAGGGGTGAAAAACTGTTTTTT
>TRBD2|TRBV5-1|NA|TRBJ2-7
CASSRSGRGNEQYF
TGCGCCAGCAGCCGTAGCGGGAGAGGCAACGAGCAGTACTTC
>NA|TRBV27|NA|TRBJ2-5
CASSLEIGLAGSRETQYF
TGTGCCAGCAGTTTAGAGATCGGGCTAGCCGGGAGTCGTGAGACCCAGTACTTC
>NA|TRBV28|once|TRBJ2-1
CASSDNEQFF
TGTGCCAGCAGCGACAATGAGCAGTTCTTC
>NA|TRBV7-6|NA|TRBJ2-5
CASSLGAAQETQYF
TGTGCCAGCAGCTTAGGGGCAGCACAAGAGACCCAGTACTTC
>NA|TRBV6-2/TRBV6-3|NA|TRBJ1-5
CASSYFNSNQPQHF
TGTGCCAGCAGTTACTTCAATAGCAATCAGCCCCAGCATTTT
>NA|TRBV7-9|NA|TRBJ1-2
CASDKQMYGYTF
TGTGCCAGCGACAAGCAGATGTATGGCTACACCTTC
>TRBD1|TRBV4-2|NA|TRBJ1-1
CASSREQGFRGTEAFF
TGTGCCAGCAGCCGGGAACAGGGGTTCCGCGGCACTGAAGCTTTCTTT
>NA|TRBV3-1/TRBV3-2|once|TRBJ1-3
CASSQDTGRNTIYF
TGTGCCAGCAGCCAAGATACAGGGCGTAACACCATATATTTT
>TRBD2|TRBV9|NA|TRBJ2-3
CASSVGLAGNTDTQYF
TGTGCCAGCAGCGTAGGACTAGCGGGGAATACAGATACGCAGTATTTT
>TRBD1|TRBV9|NA|TRBJ2-5
CASSRQGGETQYF
TGTGCCAGCAGCAGACAGGGGGGAGAGACCCAGTACTTC
>NA|TRBV6-5|NA|TRBJ1-2
CASSLDGEDYGYTF
TGTGCCAGCAGTCTCGACGGCGAGGACTATGGCTACACCTTC
>NA|TRBV15|NA|TRBJ1-3
CATSIGLRNTIYF
TGTGCCACCAGCATTGGCTTGCGAAACACCATATATTTT
>NA|TRBV7-3|NA|TRBJ1-6
CASSSHPPENSPLHF
TGTGCCAGCAGCTCACATCCCCCGGAGAATTCACCCCTCCACTTT
>NA|TRBV29-1|NA|TRBJ1-2
CSVESRVYGYTF
TGCAGCGTTGAAAGCAGGGTTTATGGCTACACCTTC
>NA|TRBV7-3|NA|TRBJ1-6
CASSPYLDRYNSPLHF
TGTGCCAGCAGCCCTTACCTGGACAGATATAATTCACCCCTCCACTTT